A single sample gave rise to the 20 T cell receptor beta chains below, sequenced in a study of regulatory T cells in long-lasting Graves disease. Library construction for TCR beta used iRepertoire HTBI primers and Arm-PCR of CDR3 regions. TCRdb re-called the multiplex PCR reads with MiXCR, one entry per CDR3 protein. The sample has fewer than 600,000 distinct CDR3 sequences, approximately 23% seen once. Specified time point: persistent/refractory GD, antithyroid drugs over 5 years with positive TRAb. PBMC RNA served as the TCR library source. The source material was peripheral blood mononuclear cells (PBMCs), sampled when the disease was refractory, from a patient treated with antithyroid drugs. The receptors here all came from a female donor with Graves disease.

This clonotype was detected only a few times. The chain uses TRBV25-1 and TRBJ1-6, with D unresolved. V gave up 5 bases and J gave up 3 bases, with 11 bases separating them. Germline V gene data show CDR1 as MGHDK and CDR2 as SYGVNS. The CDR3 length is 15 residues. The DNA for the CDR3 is TGTGCCAGCAGTCATCAGGAGATCTATAATTCACCCCTCCACTTT. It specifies CASSHQEIYNSPLHF.

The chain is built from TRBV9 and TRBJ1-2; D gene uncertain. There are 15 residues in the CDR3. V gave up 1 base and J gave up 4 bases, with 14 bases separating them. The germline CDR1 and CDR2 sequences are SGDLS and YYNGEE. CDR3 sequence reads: CASSVSPSSGYGYTF. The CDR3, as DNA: TGTGCCAGCAGCGTATCGCCCTCGTCAGGCTATGGCTACACCTTC. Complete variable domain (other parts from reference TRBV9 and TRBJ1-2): DSGVTQTPKHLITATGQRVTLRCSPRSGDLSVYWYQQSLDQGLQFLIQYYNGEERAKGNILERFSAQQFPDLHSELNLSSLELGDSALYFCASSVSPSSGYGYTFGSGTRLTVV.

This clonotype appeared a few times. The CDR3 sequence: CSAYRSSYNSPLHF. CDR3 sequence (DNA): TGCAGTGCTTACAGGAGCTCCTATAATTCACCCCTCCACTTT. The chain recombines TRBV20-1 with TRBJ1-6; tentative D call: TRBD1 (5 bases). V was cut by 5 bases and J by 0 bases, with 8 bases left in between. Germline V gene data show CDR1 as DFQATT and CDR2 as SNEGSKA (reference sequence). This CDR3 region has 14 residues.

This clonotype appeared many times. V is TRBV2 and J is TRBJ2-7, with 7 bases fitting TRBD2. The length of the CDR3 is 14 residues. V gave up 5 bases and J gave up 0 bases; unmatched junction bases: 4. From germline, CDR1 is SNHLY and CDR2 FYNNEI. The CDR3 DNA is TGTGCCAGCAGTTACAGCGGGACCTCCTACGAGCAGTACTTC. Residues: CASSYSGTSYEQYF.

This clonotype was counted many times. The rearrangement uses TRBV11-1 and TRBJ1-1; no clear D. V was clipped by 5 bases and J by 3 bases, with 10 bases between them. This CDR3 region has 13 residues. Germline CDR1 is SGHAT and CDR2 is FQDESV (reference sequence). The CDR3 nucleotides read TGTGCCAGCAGCCCCAGCATAGACACTGAAGCTTTCTTT. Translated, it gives CASSPSIDTEAFF.

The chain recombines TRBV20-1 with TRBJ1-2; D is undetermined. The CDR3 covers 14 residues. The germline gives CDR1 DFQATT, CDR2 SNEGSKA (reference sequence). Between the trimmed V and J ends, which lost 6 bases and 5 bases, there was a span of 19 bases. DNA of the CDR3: TGCAGTGCCAGACTCCCAACAGACGGTTATGGCTACACCTTC. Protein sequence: CSARLPTDGYGYTF.

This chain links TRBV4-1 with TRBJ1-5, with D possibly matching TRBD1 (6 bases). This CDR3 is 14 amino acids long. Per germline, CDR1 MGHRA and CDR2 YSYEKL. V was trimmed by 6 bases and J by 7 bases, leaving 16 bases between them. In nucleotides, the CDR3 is TGCGCCAGCAGTATACAGGGTTCTCGGCAGCCCCAGCATTTT. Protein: CASSIQGSRQPQHF.

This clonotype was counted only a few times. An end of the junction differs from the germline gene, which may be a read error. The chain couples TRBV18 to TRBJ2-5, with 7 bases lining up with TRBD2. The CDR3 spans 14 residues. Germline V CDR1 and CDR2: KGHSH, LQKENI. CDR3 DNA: TGTGCCAGCTCCACAAATCAGGGAGGGGAGATCCAGTACTTC. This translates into CASSTNQGGEIQYF.

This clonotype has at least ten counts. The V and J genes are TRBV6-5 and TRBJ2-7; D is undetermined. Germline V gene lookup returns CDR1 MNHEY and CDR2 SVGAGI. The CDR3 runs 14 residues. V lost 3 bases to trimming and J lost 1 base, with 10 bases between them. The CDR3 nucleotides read TGTGCCAGCAGTTATGTCCGGATTTCCTACGAGCAGTACTTC. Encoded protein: CASSYVRISYEQYF.

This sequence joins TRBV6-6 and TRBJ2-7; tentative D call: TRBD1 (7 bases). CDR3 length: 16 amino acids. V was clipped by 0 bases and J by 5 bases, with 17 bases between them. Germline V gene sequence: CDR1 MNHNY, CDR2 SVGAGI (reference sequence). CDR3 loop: CASSYSLYGRGDEQYF. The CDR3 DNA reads TGTGCCAGCAGTTACTCGTTATATGGCAGGGGGGACGAGCAGTACTTC.

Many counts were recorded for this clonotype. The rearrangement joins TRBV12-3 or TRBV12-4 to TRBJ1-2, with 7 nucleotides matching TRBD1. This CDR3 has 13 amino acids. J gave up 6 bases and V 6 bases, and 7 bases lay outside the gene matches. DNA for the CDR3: TGTGCCAGCAGCCTCTTGACAGGGAATGGCTACACCTTC. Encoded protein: CASSLLTGNGYTF.

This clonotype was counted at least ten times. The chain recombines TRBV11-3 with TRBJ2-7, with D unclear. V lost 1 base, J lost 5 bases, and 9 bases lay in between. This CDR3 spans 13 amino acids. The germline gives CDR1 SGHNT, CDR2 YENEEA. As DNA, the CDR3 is TGTGCCAGCAGCTTAGGGCCCACAGACGAGCAGTACTTC. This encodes CASSLGPTDEQYF.

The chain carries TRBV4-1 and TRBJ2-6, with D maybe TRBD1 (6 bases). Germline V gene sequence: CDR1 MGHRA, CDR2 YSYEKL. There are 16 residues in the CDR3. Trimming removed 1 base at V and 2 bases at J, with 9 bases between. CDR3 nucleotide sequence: TGCGCCAGCAGCCAAGCTACAGGGACTGGGGCCAACGTCCTGACTTTC. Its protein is CASSQATGTGANVLTF.

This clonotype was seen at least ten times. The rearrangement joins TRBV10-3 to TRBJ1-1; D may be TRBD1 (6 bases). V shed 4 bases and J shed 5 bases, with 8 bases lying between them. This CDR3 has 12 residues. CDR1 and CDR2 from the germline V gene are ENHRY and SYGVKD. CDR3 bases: TGTGCCATCAGTGGGACAGAGACTGAAGCTTTCTTT. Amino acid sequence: CAISGTETEAFF.

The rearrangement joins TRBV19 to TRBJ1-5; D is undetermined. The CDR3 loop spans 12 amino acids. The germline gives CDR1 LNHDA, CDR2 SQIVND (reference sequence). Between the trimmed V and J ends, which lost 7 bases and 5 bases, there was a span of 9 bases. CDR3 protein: CASTGSHQPQHF. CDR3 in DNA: TGTGCCAGTACGGGGAGCCATCAGCCCCAGCATTTT.

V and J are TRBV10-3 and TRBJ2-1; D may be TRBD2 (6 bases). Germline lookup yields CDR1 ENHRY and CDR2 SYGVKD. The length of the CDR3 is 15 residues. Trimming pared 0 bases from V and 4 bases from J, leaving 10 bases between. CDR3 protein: CAISESAGFYNEQFF. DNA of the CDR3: TGTGCCATCAGTGAGTCGGCGGGGTTTTACAATGAGCAGTTCTTC.

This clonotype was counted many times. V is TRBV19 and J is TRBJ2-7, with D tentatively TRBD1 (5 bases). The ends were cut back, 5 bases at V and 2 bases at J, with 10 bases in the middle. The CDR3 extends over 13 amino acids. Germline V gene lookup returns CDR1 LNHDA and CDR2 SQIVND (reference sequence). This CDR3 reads CASSSAGTYEQYF. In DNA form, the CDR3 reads TGTGCCAGTAGTTCGGCAGGGACCTACGAGCAGTACTTC.

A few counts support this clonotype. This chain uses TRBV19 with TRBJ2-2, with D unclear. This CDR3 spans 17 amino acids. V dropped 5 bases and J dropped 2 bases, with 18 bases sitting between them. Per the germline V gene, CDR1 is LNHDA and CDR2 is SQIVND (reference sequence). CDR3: CASSPLMRFSNTGELFF. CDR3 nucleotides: TGTGCCAGTAGTCCCCTTATGAGGTTCTCTAACACCGGGGAGCTGTTTTTT.

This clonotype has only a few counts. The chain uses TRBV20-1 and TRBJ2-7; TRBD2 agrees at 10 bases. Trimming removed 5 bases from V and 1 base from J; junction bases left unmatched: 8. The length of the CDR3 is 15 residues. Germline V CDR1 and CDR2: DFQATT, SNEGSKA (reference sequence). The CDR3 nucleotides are TGCAGTGCTGCCGGACTAGCGGAGCCTTCCTACGAGCAGTACTTC. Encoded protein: CSAAGLAEPSYEQYF.

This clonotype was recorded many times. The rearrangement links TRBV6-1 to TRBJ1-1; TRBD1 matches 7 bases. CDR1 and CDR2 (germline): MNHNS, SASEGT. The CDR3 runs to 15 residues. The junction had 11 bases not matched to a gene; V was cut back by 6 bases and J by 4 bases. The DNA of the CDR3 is TGTGCCAGCAGCGGCAAGACAGGGCTGAGCACTGAAGCTTTCTTT. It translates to CASSGKTGLSTEAFF.